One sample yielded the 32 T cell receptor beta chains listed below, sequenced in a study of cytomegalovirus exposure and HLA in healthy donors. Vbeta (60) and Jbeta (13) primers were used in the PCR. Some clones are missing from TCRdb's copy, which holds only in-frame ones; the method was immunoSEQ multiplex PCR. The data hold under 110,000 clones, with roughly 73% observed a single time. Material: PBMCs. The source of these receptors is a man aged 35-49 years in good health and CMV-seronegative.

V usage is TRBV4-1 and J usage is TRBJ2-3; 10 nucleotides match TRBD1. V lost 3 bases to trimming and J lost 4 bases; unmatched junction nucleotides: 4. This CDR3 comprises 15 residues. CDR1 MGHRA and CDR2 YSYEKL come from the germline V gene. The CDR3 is CASSHPGQGSDTQYF. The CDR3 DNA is TGCGCCAGCAGCCACCCGGGACAGGGGTCAGATACGCAGTATTTT.

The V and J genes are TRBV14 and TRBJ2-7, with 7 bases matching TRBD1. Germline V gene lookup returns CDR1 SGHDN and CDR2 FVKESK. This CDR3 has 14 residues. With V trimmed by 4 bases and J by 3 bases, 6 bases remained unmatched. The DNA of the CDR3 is TGTGCCAGCAGCCGTTCGACAGGGAGCTACGAGCAGTACTTC. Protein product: CASSRSTGSYEQYF.

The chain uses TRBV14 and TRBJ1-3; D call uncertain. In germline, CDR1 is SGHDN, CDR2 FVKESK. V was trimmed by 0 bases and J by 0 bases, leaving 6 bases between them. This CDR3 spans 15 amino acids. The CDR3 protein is CASSQDYISGNTIYF. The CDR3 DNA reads TGTGCCAGCAGCCAAGATTATATCTCTGGAAACACCATATATTTT.

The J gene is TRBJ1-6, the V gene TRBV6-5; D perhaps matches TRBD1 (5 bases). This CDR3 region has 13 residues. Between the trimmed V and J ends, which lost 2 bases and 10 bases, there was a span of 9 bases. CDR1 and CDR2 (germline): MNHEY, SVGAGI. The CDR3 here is CASSYQGGSPLHF. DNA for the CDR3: TGTGCCAGCAGTTACCAGGGAGGGTCACCCCTCCACTTT.

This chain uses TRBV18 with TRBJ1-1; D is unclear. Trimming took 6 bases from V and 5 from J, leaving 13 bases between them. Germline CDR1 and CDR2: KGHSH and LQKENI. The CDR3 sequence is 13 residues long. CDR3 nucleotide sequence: TGTGCCAGCTCTTCCGTCGGGGAAACTGAAGCTTTCTTT. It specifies CASSSVGETEAFF. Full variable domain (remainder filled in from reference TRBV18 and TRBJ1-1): NAGVMQNPRHLVRRRGQEARLRCSPMKGHSHVYWYRQLPEEGLKFMVYLQKENIIDESGMPKERFSAEFPKEGPSILRIQQVVRGDSAAYFCASSSVGETEAFFGQGTRLTVV.

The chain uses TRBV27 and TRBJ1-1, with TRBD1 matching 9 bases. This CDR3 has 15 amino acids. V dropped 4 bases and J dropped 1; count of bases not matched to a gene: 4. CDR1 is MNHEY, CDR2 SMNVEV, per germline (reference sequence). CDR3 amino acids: CASSSWTGENTEAFF. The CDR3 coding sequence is TGTGCCAGCAGTTCTTGGACAGGGGAGAACACTGAAGCTTTCTTT.

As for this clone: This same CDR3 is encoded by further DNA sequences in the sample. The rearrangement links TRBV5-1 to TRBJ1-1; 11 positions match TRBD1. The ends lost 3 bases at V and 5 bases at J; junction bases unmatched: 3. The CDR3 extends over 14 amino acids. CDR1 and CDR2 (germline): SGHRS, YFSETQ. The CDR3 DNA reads TGCGCCAGCAGCTGGGGACAGGGGGGGACTGAAGCTTTCTTT. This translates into CASSWGQGGTEAFF.

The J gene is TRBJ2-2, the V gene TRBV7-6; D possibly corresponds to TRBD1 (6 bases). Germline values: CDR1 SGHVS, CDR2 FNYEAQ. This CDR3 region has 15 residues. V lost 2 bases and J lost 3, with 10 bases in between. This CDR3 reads CASSLRKGDTGELFF. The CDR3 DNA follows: TGTGCCAGCAGCTTACGGAAGGGGGACACCGGGGAGCTGTTTTTT.

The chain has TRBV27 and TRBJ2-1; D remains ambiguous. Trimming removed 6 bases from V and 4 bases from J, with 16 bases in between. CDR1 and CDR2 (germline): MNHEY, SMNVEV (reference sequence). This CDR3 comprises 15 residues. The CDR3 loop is CASSFGRSIYNEQFF. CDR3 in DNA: TGTGCCAGCAGCTTCGGCCGGAGTATTTACAATGAGCAGTTCTTC.

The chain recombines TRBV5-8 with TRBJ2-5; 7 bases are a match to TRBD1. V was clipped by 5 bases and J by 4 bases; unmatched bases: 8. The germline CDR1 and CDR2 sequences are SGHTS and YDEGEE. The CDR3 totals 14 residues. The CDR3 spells CASSLQGLGETQYF. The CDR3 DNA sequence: TGTGCCAGCAGTCTACAGGGGTTGGGAGAGACCCAGTACTTC.

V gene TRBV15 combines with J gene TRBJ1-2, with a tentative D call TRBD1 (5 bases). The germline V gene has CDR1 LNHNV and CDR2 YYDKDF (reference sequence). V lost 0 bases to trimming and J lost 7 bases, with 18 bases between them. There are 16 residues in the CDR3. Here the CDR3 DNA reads TGTGCCACCAGCAGAGACATAATGACAGAAACGACTGGCTACACCTTC. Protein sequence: CATSRDIMTETTGYTF. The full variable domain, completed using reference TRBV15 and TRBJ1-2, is DAMVIQNPRYQVTQFGKPVTLSCSQTLNHNVMYWYQQKSSQAPKLLFHYYDKDFNNEADTPDNFQSRRPNTSFCFLDIRSPGLGDTAMYLCATSRDIMTETTGYTFGSGTRLTVV.

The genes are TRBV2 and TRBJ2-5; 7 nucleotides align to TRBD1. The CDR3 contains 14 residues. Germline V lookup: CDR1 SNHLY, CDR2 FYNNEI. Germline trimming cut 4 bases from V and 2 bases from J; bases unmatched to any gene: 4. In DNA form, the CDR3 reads TGTGCCAGCAGTGGGGGACAGAATCAAGAGACCCAGTACTTC. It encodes CASSGGQNQETQYF.

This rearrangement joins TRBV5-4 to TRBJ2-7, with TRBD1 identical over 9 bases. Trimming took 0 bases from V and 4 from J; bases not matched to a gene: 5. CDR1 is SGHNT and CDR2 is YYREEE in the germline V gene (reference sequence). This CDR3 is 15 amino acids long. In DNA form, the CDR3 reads TGTGCCAGCAGCTTGGACAGGGGGCGTTGGTACGAGCAGTACTTC. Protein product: CASSLDRGRWYEQYF.

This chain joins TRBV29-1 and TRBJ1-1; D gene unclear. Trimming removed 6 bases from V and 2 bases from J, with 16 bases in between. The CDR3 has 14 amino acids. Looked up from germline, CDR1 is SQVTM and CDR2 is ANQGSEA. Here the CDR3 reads CSVKRAEANTEAFF. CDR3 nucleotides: TGCAGCGTCAAGCGGGCAGAAGCTAACACTGAAGCTTTCTTT.

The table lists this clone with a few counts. The chain's CDR3 is CASLFDRDNQPQHF. The CDR3 nucleotides read TGTGCCAGTCTATTCGACAGAGACAATCAGCCCCAGCATTTT. The J gene is TRBJ1-5, the V gene TRBV6-1, with D possibly being TRBD1 (5 bases). This CDR3 comprises 14 residues. The germline V and J ends were trimmed by 9 bases and 3 bases, with 15 bases remaining between them. Germline V CDR1 and CDR2: MNHNS, SASEGT.

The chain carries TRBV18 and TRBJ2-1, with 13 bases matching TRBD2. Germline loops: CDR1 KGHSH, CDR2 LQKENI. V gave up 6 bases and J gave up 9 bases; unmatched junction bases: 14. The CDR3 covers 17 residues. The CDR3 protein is CASSRTSGGHSGGEQFF. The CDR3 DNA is TGTGCCAGCTCCCGGACTAGCGGGGGACACTCAGGTGGTGAGCAGTTCTTC.

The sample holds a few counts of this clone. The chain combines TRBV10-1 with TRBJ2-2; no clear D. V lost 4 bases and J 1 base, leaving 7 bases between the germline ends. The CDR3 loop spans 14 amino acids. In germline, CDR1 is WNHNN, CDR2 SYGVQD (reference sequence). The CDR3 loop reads CASSVPVNTGELFF. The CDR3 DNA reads TGCGCCAGCAGTGTACCAGTGAACACCGGGGAGCTGTTTTTT.

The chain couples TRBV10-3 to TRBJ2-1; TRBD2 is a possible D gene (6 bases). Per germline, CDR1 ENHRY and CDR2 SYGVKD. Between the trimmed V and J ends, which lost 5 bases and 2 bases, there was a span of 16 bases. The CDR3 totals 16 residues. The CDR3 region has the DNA TGTGCCATCAGTCCCATGGTGGCGGGGACCTACAATGAGCAGTTCTTC. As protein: CAISPMVAGTYNEQFF.

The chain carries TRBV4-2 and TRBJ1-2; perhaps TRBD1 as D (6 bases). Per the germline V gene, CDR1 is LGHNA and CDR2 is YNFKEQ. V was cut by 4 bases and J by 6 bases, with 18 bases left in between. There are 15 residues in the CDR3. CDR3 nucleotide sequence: TGTGCCAGCAGCCCCATAGGACAGCCTCGGGATGGCTACACCTTC. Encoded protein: CASSPIGQPRDGYTF.

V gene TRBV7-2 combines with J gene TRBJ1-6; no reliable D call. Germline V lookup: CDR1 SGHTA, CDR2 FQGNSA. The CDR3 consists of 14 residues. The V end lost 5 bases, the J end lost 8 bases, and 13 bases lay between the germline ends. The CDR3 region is CASSPPSSDSPLHF. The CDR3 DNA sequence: TGTGCCAGCAGCCCCCCCTCTTCGGATTCACCCCTCCACTTT.

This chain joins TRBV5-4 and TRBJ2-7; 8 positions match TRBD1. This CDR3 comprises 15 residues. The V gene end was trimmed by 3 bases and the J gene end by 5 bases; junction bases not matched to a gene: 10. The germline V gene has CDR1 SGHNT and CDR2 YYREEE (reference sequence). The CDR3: CASSSGGAGGDEQYF. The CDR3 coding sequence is TGTGCCAGCAGCTCCGGTGGGGCAGGGGGCGACGAGCAGTACTTC.

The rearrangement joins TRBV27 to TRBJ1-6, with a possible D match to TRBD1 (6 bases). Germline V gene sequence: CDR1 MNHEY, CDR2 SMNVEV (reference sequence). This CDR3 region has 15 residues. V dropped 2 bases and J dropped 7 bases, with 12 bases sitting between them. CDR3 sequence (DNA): TGTGCCAGCAGTTTAAGAAGGCAGGGGAATTCACCCCTCCACTTT. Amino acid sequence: CASSLRRQGNSPLHF.

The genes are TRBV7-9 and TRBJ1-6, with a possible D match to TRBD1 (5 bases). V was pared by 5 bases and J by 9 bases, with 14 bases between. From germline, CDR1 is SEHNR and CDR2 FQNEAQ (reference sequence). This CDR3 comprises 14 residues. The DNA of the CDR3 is TGTGCCAGCAGCGCCTCTCCCGGGGGTTCACCCCTCCACTTT. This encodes CASSASPGGSPLHF.

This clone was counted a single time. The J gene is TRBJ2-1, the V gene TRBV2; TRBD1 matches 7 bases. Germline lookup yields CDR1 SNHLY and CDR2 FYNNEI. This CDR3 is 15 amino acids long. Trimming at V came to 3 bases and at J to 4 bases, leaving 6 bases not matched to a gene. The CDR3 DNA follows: TGTGCCAGCAGTGAGATAAGGGACAGTTACAATGAGCAGTTCTTC. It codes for CASSEIRDSYNEQFF.

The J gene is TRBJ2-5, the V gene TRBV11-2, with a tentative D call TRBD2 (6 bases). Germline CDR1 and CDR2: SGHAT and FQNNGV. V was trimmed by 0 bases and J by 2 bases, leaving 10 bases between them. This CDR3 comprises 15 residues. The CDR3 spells CASSLDPGVQETQYF. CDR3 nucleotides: TGTGCCAGCAGCTTAGATCCGGGAGTACAAGAGACCCAGTACTTC.

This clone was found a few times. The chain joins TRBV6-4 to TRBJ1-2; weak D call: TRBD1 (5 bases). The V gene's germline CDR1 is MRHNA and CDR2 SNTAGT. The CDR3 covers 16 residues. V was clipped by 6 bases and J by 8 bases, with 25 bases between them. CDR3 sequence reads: CASSPREGSAGLGYTF. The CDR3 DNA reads TGTGCCAGCAGCCCTAGGGAGGGGTCTGCGGGCTTGGGCTACACCTTC.

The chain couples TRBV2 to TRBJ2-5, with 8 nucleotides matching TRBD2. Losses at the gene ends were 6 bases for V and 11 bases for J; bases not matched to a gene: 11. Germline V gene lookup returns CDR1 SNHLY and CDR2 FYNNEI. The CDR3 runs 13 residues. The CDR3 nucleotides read TGTGCCAGCAGCCCGAGGGGGACTAGGGAGCAGTACTTC. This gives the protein CASSPRGTREQYF.

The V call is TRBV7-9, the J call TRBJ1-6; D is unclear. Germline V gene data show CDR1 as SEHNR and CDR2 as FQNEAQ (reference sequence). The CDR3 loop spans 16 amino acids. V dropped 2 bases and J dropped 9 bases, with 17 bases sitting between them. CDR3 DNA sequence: TGTGCCAGCAGCTTAAACGTGGGCTATGGCAGTTCACCCCTCCACTTT. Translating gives CASSLNVGYGSSPLHF.

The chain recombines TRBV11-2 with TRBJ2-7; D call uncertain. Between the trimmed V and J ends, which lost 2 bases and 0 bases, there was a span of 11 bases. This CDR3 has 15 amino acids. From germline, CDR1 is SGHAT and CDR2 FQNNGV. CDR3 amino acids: CASSLLSRPSYEQYF. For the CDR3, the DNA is TGTGCCAGCAGCTTACTGTCCAGGCCCTCCTACGAGCAGTACTTC.

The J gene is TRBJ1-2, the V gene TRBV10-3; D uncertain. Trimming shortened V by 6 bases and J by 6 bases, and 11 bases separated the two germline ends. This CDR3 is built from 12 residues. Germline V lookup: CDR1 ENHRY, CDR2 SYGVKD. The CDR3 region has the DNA TGTGCCATCAGCGAAGTCGGGAATGGCTACACCTTC. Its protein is CAISEVGNGYTF.

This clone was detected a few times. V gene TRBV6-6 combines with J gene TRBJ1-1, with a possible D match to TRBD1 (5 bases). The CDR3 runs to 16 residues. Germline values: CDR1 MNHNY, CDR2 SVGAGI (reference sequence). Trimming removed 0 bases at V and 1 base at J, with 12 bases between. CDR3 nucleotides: TGTGCCAGCAGTTACTCATTGGGCAGGGCGAACACTGAAGCTTTCTTT. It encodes CASSYSLGRANTEAFF.

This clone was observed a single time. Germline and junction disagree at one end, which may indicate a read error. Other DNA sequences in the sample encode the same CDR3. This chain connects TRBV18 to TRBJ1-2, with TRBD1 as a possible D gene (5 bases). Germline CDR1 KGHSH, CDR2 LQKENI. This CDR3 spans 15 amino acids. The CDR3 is CASSPGASANYGYTF. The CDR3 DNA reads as TGTGCCAGCTCACCAGGGGCCTCAGCTAACTATGGCTATACCTTC.